Detailed here is one TCR beta chain. The sample is drawn from a study of T cells after yellow fever vaccination. Overall study context: Libraries from low-cell-number fractions were prepared with the SMART-Seq v4 Ultra Low Input RNA kit.

The length of the CDR3 is 11 residues. Germline V gives CDR1 DFQATT, CDR2 SNEGSKA (reference sequence). Trimming pared 4 bases from V and 8 bases from J, leaving 11 bases between. TCRdb itself ran the 5' RACE reads through MiXCR, one entry per CDR3 protein. The repertoire includes over 120,000 distinct CDR3 sequences, 6.6% of them detected once, and 0.55% to 0.7% sits in the top ten. The chain employs TRBV20-1 and TRBJ1-2; D is ambiguous. This clonotype originated in a man aged 30 to 45 who received the YFV17D yellow fever vaccine. This specimen consisted of CD4+ T cells sorted from PBMCs, obtained 10 days after the yellow fever booster vaccination. CDR3 protein: CSAKVARGYTF. CDR3 DNA sequence: TGCAGTGCTAAAGTGGCCCGAGGCTACACCTTC.